A single sample is the source of the 15 T cell receptor beta chains below, sequenced in a study of neoadjuvant anti-PD-1 for oral cavity cancer. Time point noted: after neoadjuvant nivolumab, at surgical resection. The assay was immunoSEQ multiplex PCR, and TCRdb's table has in-frame clones only and misses some. The table lists about 9,300 clones, more than 60% of them singletons. This specimen consisted of PBMCs, obtained after nivolumab (anti-PD-1) treatment. Source of these receptors: a person aged 40-85 years with oral cavity squamous cell carcinoma.

The V call is TRBV30, the J call TRBJ2-7; the D gene is possibly TRBD1 (5 bases). Germline V gene data show CDR1 as GTSNPN and CDR2 as SVGIG (reference sequence). The CDR3 runs to 13 residues. The germline V and J ends were trimmed by 0 bases and 6 bases, with 12 bases remaining between them. DNA of the CDR3: TGTGCCTGGAGTGTAAGGCAGGGTCTCGAGCAGTACTTC. Amino acid sequence: CAWSVRQGLEQYF.

The V gene is TRBV5-6, the J gene TRBJ1-6, with a weak D call TRBD1 (5 bases). V shed 0 bases and J shed 0 bases, with 13 bases lying between them. The CDR3 totals 18 residues. Germline V gene data show CDR1 as SGHDT and CDR2 as YYEEEE. The CDR3 DNA follows: TGTGCCAGCAGCTTGGGGCAGGGCCTAAGCTCCTATAATTCACCCCTCCACTTT. As protein: CASSLGQGLSSYNSPLHF.

The chain couples TRBV30 to TRBJ1-4; D not resolved. V was cut by 1 base and J by 8 bases, with 8 bases left in between. This CDR3 has 12 residues. The germline V gene has CDR1 GTSNPN and CDR2 SVGIG (reference sequence). The CDR3 is CAWSAPREKLFF. CDR3 in DNA: TGTGCCTGGAGTGCCCCCAGGGAAAAACTGTTTTTT. Combining the CDR3 with reference TRBV30 and TRBJ1-4 gives the whole variable domain SQTIHQWPATLVQPVGSPLSLECTVEGTSNPNLYWYRQAAGRGLQLLFYSVGIGQISSEVPQNLSASRPQDRQFILSSKKLLLSDSGFYLCAWSAPREKLFFGSGTQLSVL.

This clone has more than one count but fewer than ten. The J gene is TRBJ2-7, the V gene TRBV4-1; 8 nucleotides line up with TRBD1. V lost 1 base, J lost 2 bases, and 13 bases stayed unmatched. The CDR3 length is 18 residues. The V gene's germline CDR1 is MGHRA and CDR2 YSYEKL. CDR3 in DNA: TGCGCCAGCAGCCAAGGCCTCCGGGACAGGTGGCGGACCTACGAGCAGTACTTC. Amino acids: CASSQGLRDRWRTYEQYF.

The chain employs TRBV27 and TRBJ2-7; D is ambiguous. Per germline, CDR1 MNHEY and CDR2 SMNVEV (reference sequence). This CDR3 is built from 13 residues. The ends were cut back, 2 bases at V and 3 bases at J, with 8 bases in the middle. The CDR3 region has the DNA TGTGCCAGCAGTTTACAGGTATTCTACGAGCAGTACTTC. Translating gives CASSLQVFYEQYF.

The genes are TRBV28 and TRBJ2-5; 10 positions agree with TRBD2. The germline CDR1 and CDR2 sequences are MDHEN and SYDVKM. J lost 5 bases, V lost 7 bases, and 7 bases had no gene match. The CDR3 length is 14 residues. CDR3 residues: CASISGGADETQYF. CDR3 DNA sequence: TGTGCCAGCATCAGCGGGGGGGCAGATGAGACCCAGTACTTC. Using reference TRBV28 and TRBJ2-5 for the parts outside the CDR3, the full variable domain is DVKVTQSSRYLVKRTGEKVFLECVQDMDHENMFWYRQDPGLGLRLIYFSYDVKMKEKGDIPEGYSVSREKKERFSLILESASTNQTSMYLCASISGGADETQYFGPGTRLLVL.

This clone appeared a few times. V is TRBV2 and J is TRBJ1-5; D not certain. Per germline, CDR1 SNHLY and CDR2 FYNNEI. The CDR3 length is 15 residues. V gave up 6 bases and J gave up 0 bases, with 12 bases separating them. CDR3 in amino acids: CASSSDTLSNQPQHF. In DNA form, the CDR3 reads TGTGCCAGCAGCTCCGACACTCTTAGCAATCAGCCCCAGCATTTT.

The chain links TRBV30 to TRBJ1-2, with D unclear. The CDR3 has 14 residues. Germline V gene data show CDR1 as GTSNPN and CDR2 as SVGIG (reference sequence). Trimming took 0 bases from V and 8 from J, leaving 16 bases between them. In DNA, the CDR3 is TGTGCCTGGAGTGTACTTAGGGCAGCCGGCGGCTACACCTTC. Its protein product is CAWSVLRAAGGYTF. The variable domain in full, completed from reference TRBV30 and TRBJ1-2, reads SQTIHQWPATLVQPVGSPLSLECTVEGTSNPNLYWYRQAAGRGLQLLFYSVGIGQISSEVPQNLSASRPQDRQFILSSKKLLLSDSGFYLCAWSVLRAAGGYTFGSGTRLTVV.

This clone turned up a few times. This chain joins TRBV11-2 and TRBJ1-1, with 7 bases matching TRBD1. Germline V CDR1 and CDR2: SGHAT, FQNNGV. This CDR3 comprises 16 residues. Unmatched junction bases numbered 6, after V lost 2 bases and J lost 0 bases. The chain's CDR3 is CASSLRGLGMNTEAFF. The CDR3 nucleotides read TGTGCCAGCAGCTTAAGGGGGCTGGGGATGAACACTGAAGCTTTCTTT.

This clone was seen only a few times. This CDR3 is CATSRDPLRTQHF. CDR3 DNA: TGTGCCACCAGCAGAGATCCCCTTCGAACCCAGCATTTT. The rearrangement joins TRBV15 to TRBJ1-5; D unclear. CDR3 length equals 13 residues. V lost 0 bases, J lost 11 bases, and 11 bases lay in between. From germline, CDR1 is LNHNV and CDR2 YYDKDF (reference sequence).

This chain uses TRBV5-1 with TRBJ2-7, with D perhaps being TRBD1 or TRBD2 (6 bases each). Looked up from germline, CDR1 is SGHRS and CDR2 is YFSETQ. With 0 bases removed from V and 7 bases from J, the gap between germline ends came to 14 bases. The CDR3 sequence is 14 residues long. In DNA form, the CDR3 reads TGCGCCAGCAGCTTGGAGCCGGGGGCGGATGAGCAGTACTTC. It translates to CASSLEPGADEQYF.

V and J are TRBV29-1 and TRBJ2-1; no clear D. The CDR3 runs to 13 residues. The germline V gene has CDR1 SQVTM and CDR2 ANQGSEA. The germline V and J ends were trimmed by 8 bases and 2 bases, with 13 bases remaining between them. The CDR3 here is CSLRVKTYNEQFF. DNA of the CDR3: TGCAGCCTCCGGGTCAAAACCTACAATGAGCAGTTCTTC.

The V and J genes are TRBV7-9 and TRBJ1-1; 7 bases map to TRBD1. Germline V CDR1 and CDR2: SEHNR, FQNEAQ (reference sequence). The junction had 7 bases not matched to a gene; V was cut back by 5 bases and J by 1 base. The CDR3 length is 15 residues. The CDR3 loop is CASSPTGPQNTEAFF. CDR3 nucleotides: TGTGCCAGCAGCCCGACAGGGCCTCAGAACACTGAAGCTTTCTTT.

There are a few counts of this clone. The chain uses TRBV12-5 and TRBJ1-1, with D hard to call. Per the germline V gene, CDR1 is LGHNT and CDR2 is FRNRAP. The CDR3 consists of 13 residues. V lost 7 bases to trimming and J lost 4 bases, with 13 bases between them. The CDR3 protein is CASVPGDGTEAFF. The CDR3, as DNA: TGTGCTAGTGTCCCGGGAGACGGCACTGAAGCTTTCTTT.

The V call is TRBV5-1, the J call TRBJ2-3; either TRBD1 or TRBD2 may fit D (5 bases each). Germline CDR1 is SGHRS and CDR2 is YFSETQ. The CDR3 runs to 13 residues. Trimming removed 5 bases at V and 2 bases at J, with 9 bases between. Here the CDR3 reads CASRRDLTDTQYF. The CDR3 DNA reads TGCGCCAGCAGACGGGACCTCACAGATACGCAGTATTTT.